This T cell receptor (beta chain) stems from a study of early T cells in non-severe SARS-CoV-2 infection. MiXCR was run by TCRdb on the 5' RACE reads, yielding one entry per CDR3 protein. The sample has 15,000 to 20,000 distinct CDR3 sequences; approximately 5.6% are singletons. V lost 0 bases and J 8 bases, leaving 14 bases between the germline ends. CDR1 is SGHDT and CDR2 is YYEEEE in the germline V gene. CDR3 size: 14 residues. This clonotype was seen ten or more times. Its antigen is undetermined. Whole-study results and caveats: Lookups in VDJdb leaned toward anti-spike CD8 responses and missed private and CD4 specificities.

The source is an adult who was a healthcare worker with PCR-confirmed SARS-CoV-2 infection or an uninfected control (not recorded which). The genes are TRBV5-6 and TRBJ1-1; D not resolved. Sequenced: whole blood. For the CDR3, the DNA is TGTGCCAGCAGCTTGGACGGGCGTTCATCCGAAGCTTTCTTT. It is translated as CASSLDGRSSEAFF.